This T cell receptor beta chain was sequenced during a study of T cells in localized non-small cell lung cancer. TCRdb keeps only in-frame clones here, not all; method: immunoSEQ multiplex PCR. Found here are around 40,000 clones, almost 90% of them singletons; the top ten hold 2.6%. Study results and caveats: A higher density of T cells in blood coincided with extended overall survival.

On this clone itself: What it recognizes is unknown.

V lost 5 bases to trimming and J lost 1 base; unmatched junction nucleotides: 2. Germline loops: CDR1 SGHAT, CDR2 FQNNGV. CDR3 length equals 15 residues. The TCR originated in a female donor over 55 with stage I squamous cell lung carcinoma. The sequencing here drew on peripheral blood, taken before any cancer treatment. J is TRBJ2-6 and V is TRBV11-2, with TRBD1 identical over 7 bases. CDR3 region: CASSPQGSGANVLTF. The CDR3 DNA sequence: TGTGCCAGCAGCCCACAGGGGTCTGGGGCCAACGTCCTGACTTTC.